This T cell receptor (beta chain) was obtained from a study of T cell repertoires in cytomegalovirus infection. Study context: Signatures in public TCR beta sequences pointed to both CMV infection and matching HLA type.

Study results and limitations: What dominated the ex vivo response were HLA-C-restricted CMV-specific TCR beta clonotypes. Pooled public TCR beta family frequency picked out CMV carriers with the relevant HLA.

The table lists this clonotype with a few counts. The antigen remains undetermined. TCRdb analysed the reads with MiXCR anew, one entry per CDR3 protein. The table shows more than 90,000 distinct CDR3 sequences, with 10% occurring only once. Per the germline V gene, CDR1 is LNHNV and CDR2 is YYDKDF (reference sequence). V shed 1 base and J shed 4 bases, with 10 bases lying between them. The CDR3 contains 14 residues. V usage is TRBV15 and J usage is TRBJ1-2; D not resolved. This sequence was found in a human donor in good health (CMV status not recorded). Some clones in this sample may be carry-over from other donors' samples. Sequencing was carried out using PBMCs, sequenced either directly or after in vitro stimulation (not recorded which). CDR3 amino acids: CATSRVQATYGYTF. The CDR3 DNA is TGTGCCACCAGCAGAGTCCAGGCCACCTATGGCTACACCTTC.